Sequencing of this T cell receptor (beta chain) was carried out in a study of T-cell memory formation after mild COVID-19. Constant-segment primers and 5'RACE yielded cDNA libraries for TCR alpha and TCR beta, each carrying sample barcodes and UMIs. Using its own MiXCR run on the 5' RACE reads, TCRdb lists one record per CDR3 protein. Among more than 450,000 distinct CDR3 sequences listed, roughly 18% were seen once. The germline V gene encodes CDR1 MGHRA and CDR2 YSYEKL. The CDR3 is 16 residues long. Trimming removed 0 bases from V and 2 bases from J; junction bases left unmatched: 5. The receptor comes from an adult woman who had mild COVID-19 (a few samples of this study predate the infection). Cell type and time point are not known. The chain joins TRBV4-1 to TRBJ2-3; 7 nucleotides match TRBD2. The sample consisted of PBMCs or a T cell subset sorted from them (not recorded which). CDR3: CASSQDRDYFTDTQYF. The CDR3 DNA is TGCGCCAGCAGCCAAGATCGGGACTACTTCACAGATACGCAGTATTTT.